This T cell receptor beta chain was identified in a study of blood T cell repertoires in COVID-19. V lost 7 bases and J lost 5, with 15 bases in between. This CDR3 contains 13 residues. The germline V gene has CDR1 MNHEY and CDR2 SVGAGI. Profiled with immunoSEQ multiplex PCR; TCRdb holds only in-frame clones, not every one. Among more than 130,000 clones listed, 70% to 85% were seen once. The TCR was taken from a woman older than 75 in a cohort sampled during active or convalescent COVID-19. Sequenced sample: peripheral blood. V gene TRBV6-5 combines with J gene TRBJ2-7; D perhaps matches TRBD2 (5 bases). The CDR3: CASTNRGVDEQYF. The CDR3 nucleotides are TGTGCCAGCACGAACCGGGGTGTGGACGAGCAGTACTTC.